This is a list of T cell receptor beta chains from one sample in a study of blood T cell repertoires in COVID-19. The assay was immunoSEQ multiplex PCR, and TCRdb's table has in-frame clones only and misses some. The sample carries roughly 55,000 clones, more than 70% recorded once. Sequencing was carried out using peripheral blood. The receptors shown here come from a man between 65 and 85 years old with active COVID-19. CDR3s include the opening cysteine and the closing phenylalanine or tryptophan. The D gene is left open where the match is weak. Clone size is not always given. Where it is, it says once, few, many or a class for expanded clones.

cdr3_length	d_call	v_call	clone_size	j_call	cdr3_nt	cdr3_aa
16	TRBD1	TRBV2	NA	TRBJ2-7	TGTGCCAGCAGTGAACCGGGACAGGGGGCTTCCTACGAGCAGTACTTC	CASSEPGQGASYEQYF
15	NA	TRBV19	NA	TRBJ1-5	TGTGCCAGTAGTATCGGGCAGGGAAGCAATCAGCCCCAGCATTTT	CASSIGQGSNQPQHF
14	TRBD2	TRBV7-3	NA	TRBJ2-7	TGTGCCAGCAGCTTATACAGCGGGGGATACGAGCAGTACTTC	CASSLYSGGYEQYF
15	NA	TRBV30	NA	TRBJ2-4	TGTGCCTGGAGAACTCGGTACCGAGGCAAAAACATTCAGTACTTC	CAWRTRYRGKNIQYF
14	NA	TRBV9	NA	TRBJ2-2	TGTGCCAGCAGCGTACAGGGATCGACCGGGGAGCTGTTTTTT	CASSVQGSTGELFF
14	NA	TRBV28	NA	TRBJ2-5	TGTGCCAGCAGTTCCGGACAGTCGCGAGAGACCCAGTACTTC	CASSSGQSRETQYF
11	NA	TRBV7-2	NA	TRBJ2-5	TGTGCCAGCAGCGCCGGGGAGACCCAGTACTTC	CASSAGETQYF
12	TRBD1	TRBV5-6	NA	TRBJ1-2	TGTGCCAGCGCCCCCAGGGGGCTGGGCTACACCTTC	CASAPRGLGYTF
13	NA	TRBV6-5	NA	TRBJ2-7	TGTGCCAGCACCGAGGGACTCTCCTACGAGCAGTACTTC	CASTEGLSYEQYF
15	TRBD1	TRBV4-1	NA	TRBJ2-7	TGCGCCAGCAGCCCCACAGGGGGCGCCTCCTACGAGCAGTACTTC	CASSPTGGASYEQYF
18	NA	TRBV1	NA	TRBJ2-3	NA	CTSSQESPVAGGADTQYF
13	NA	TRBV19	NA	TRBJ1-5	TGTGCCAGTAGGCATCAGGGCGATCAGCCCCAGCATTTT	CASRHQGDQPQHF
13	NA	TRBV6-5	NA	TRBJ2-1	TGTGCCAGCAATAAACCGGGGGACAATGAGCAGTTCTTC	CASNKPGDNEQFF
13	TRBD2	TRBV29-1	NA	TRBJ2-1	TGCAGCGTTGATCGACTAGCGGACAATGAGCAGTTCTTC	CSVDRLADNEQFF
17	NA	TRBV10-3	NA	TRBJ1-1	TGTGCCATCAGTGAGTACCATTGGCAGGGATTGAACACTGAAGCTTTCTTT	CAISEYHWQGLNTEAFF
14	NA	TRBV4-3	NA	TRBJ2-2	TGCGCCAGCAGCTACCTAAGAAACACCGGGGAGCTGTTTTTT	CASSYLRNTGELFF
13	NA	TRBV11-2	NA	TRBJ2-7	TGTGCCAGCAGACAGAATGGAAGGAACGAGCAGTACTTC	CASRQNGRNEQYF
14	NA	TRBV6-2/TRBV6-3	NA	TRBJ1-5	TGTGCCAGCAGCAAACATCTTAGCAATCAGCCCCAGCATTTT	CASSKHLSNQPQHF
18	TRBD1	TRBV11-3	NA	TRBJ2-3	TGTGCCAGCAGCTTACGAATAACATCGGGACAGGCCGGGGATACGCAGTATTTT	CASSLRITSGQAGDTQYF
15	TRBD2	TRBV7-2	NA	TRBJ2-3	TGTGCCAGCAGCTCACAACTAGCGGGTGGGGGTACGCAGTATTTT	CASSSQLAGGGTQYF
15	TRBD1	TRBV7-2	once	TRBJ2-7	TGTGCCAGCAGCGCCGCCGGGACAGGCGTCTACGAGCAGTACTTC	CASSAAGTGVYEQYF
11	NA	TRBV11-2	NA	TRBJ1-2	TGTGCCAGCAGCTTTAGGGGGGGCTACACCTTC	CASSFRGGYTF
16	NA	TRBV9	NA	TRBJ2-1	TGTGCCAGCAGCGTAGGCGGAGGCGGGGGCATGAATGAGCAGTTCTTC	CASSVGGGGGMNEQFF
16	TRBD2	TRBV3-1/TRBV3-2	NA	TRBJ2-5	TGTGCCAGCAGCCCTGGACTAGCGGGGAACCAAGAGACCCAGTACTTC	CASSPGLAGNQETQYF
17	TRBD2	TRBV6-4	NA	TRBJ2-3	TGTGCCAGCAGTGACTCGAGTACTAGCGGGGGCACAGATACGCAGTATTTT	CASSDSSTSGGTDTQYF
16	NA	TRBV4-3	NA	TRBJ1-6	TGCGCCAGCAGCCAAGATCAGCAGGCGCAGGGATCACCCCTCCACTTT	CASSQDQQAQGSPLHF
14	NA	TRBV11-3	NA	TRBJ2-1	TGTGCCAGCAGCCCGCGTGTGGGGCACAGTGAGCAGTTCTTC	CASSPRVGHSEQFF
14	NA	TRBV6-6	NA	TRBJ2-5	TGTGCCAGCACTCGCCTTAGGGGCCAAGAGACCCAGTACTTC	CASTRLRGQETQYF
15	NA	TRBV19	NA	TRBJ2-5	TGTGCCAGTAGTCAAAGTGGGGCCAATCAAGAGACCCAGTACTTC	CASSQSGANQETQYF